These 25 T cell receptor beta chains were all obtained from the same sample, sequenced in a study of blood T cell repertoires in COVID-19. Sequencing used immunoSEQ multiplex PCR; TCRdb keeps in-frame clones, though not all of them. Of roughly 260,000 clones in the sample, more than 75% were seen once. Material for sequencing was peripheral blood. The receptors come from a man in his forties who had recovered from COVID-19.

The rearrangement links TRBV12-3 or TRBV12-4 to TRBJ1-1; 7 positions agree with TRBD1. The CDR3 spans 12 residues. After removal of 5 bases from V and 6 bases from J, the junction contained 3 bases not matched to a gene. The DNA for the CDR3 is TGTGCCAGCAGTAACAGGGGACCTGAAGCTTTCTTT. It specifies CASSNRGPEAFF.

The chain's CDR3 is CASGLDRATSQPQHF. CDR3 nucleotide sequence: TGTGCTAGTGGTTTAGACAGGGCAACCTCTCAGCCCCAGCATTTT. The chain uses TRBV12-5 and TRBJ1-5; 7 positions match TRBD1. V gave up 3 bases and J gave up 6 bases; unmatched junction bases: 8. The CDR3 sequence is 15 residues long. Germline loops: CDR1 LGHNT, CDR2 FRNRAP.

V gene TRBV5-4 combines with J gene TRBJ1-3; D is possibly TRBD1 (6 bases). The germline V gene encodes CDR1 SGHNT and CDR2 YYREEE (reference sequence). V lost 2 bases, J lost 1 base, and 13 bases lay in between. This CDR3 has 16 residues. The CDR3 sequence: CASSFSPQGSGNTIYF. The CDR3 DNA reads as TGTGCCAGCAGCTTCAGCCCACAGGGTTCTGGAAACACCATATATTTT.

The chain has TRBV2 and TRBJ2-7, with a possible D match to TRBD2 (6 bases). V gave up 6 bases and J gave up 0 bases, with 18 bases separating them. Germline CDR1 reads SNHLY; CDR2 reads FYNNEI. This CDR3 comprises 16 residues. CDR3 region: CASRELRDSSSYEQYF. DNA of the CDR3: TGTGCCAGCAGAGAACTCCGGGACTCCAGCTCCTACGAGCAGTACTTC.

This chain links TRBV5-4 with TRBJ1-1, with TRBD1 matching 10 bases. Germline loops: CDR1 SGHNT, CDR2 YYREEE (reference sequence). Trimming at V came to 4 bases and at J to 10 bases, leaving 10 bases not matched to a gene. CDR3 size: 14 residues. DNA of the CDR3: TGTGCCAGCAGCCGACAGGGGGCCTGGGATGGAGCTTTCTTT. It yields the protein CASSRQGAWDGAFF.

This rearrangement joins TRBV9 to TRBJ2-7; TRBD2 is a possible D gene (5 bases). CDR1 SGDLS and CDR2 YYNGEE come from the germline V gene. The CDR3 spans 16 residues. Trimming cost V 0 bases and J 2 bases, with 15 bases left between them. The CDR3 DNA reads TGTGCCAGCAGCGTAGGGGCGGCTAGCCGAGCCTACGAGCAGTACTTC. The encoded protein is CASSVGAASRAYEQYF.

This clone occurred once. This chain connects TRBV11-3 to TRBJ2-3; 9 bases fit TRBD2. Germline assignment: CDR1 SGHNT and CDR2 YENEEA. V was pared by 5 bases and J by 6 bases, with 6 bases of the junction left unmatched. The CDR3 loop spans 14 amino acids. The CDR3 coding sequence is TGTGCCAGCAGCCGGGGACTAGCCGTGGATACGCAGTATTTT. Amino acids: CASSRGLAVDTQYF.

This chain uses TRBV5-3 with TRBJ2-7, with 9 bases lining up with TRBD2. TRBV5-3 is annotated as an ORF whose role is uncertain. The V segment lost 0 bases and the J segment 0 bases; nucleotides outside the gene matches: 1. This CDR3 spans 15 amino acids. The CDR3 DNA follows: TGTGCCAGAAGCTTGGTAGCGGGAGCCTCCTACGAGCAGTACTTC. Translation: CARSLVAGASYEQYF.

V gene TRBV6-1 combines with J gene TRBJ1-5; D not certain. Trimming left V 2 bases short and J 9 bases short, with 17 bases between. The CDR3 loop spans 15 amino acids. Per germline, CDR1 MNHNS and CDR2 SASEGT. The CDR3 sequence is CASSESVGVLWPQHF. The CDR3 DNA follows: TGTGCCAGCAGTGAAAGTGTCGGGGTTTTATGGCCCCAGCATTTT.

The chain employs TRBV27 and TRBJ2-3; 7 bases match TRBD2. This CDR3 is 12 amino acids long. V lost 9 bases to trimming and J lost 10 bases; unmatched junction nucleotides: 10. Germline V CDR1 and CDR2: MNHEY, SMNVEV (reference sequence). The CDR3 coding sequence is TGTGCCAGTGCCGGGACTACCCTTGCGCAGTATTTT. Translating gives CASAGTTLAQYF.

This chain's CDR3 is CASSSLPKRGAYEQYF. In nucleotides, the CDR3 is TGTGCCAGCAGTTCCCTACCTAAGCGGGGTGCCTACGAGCAGTACTTC. V and J are TRBV6-5 and TRBJ2-7; 7 positions agree with TRBD2. J gave up 2 bases and V 4 bases, and 11 bases lay outside the gene matches. CDR1 MNHEY and CDR2 SVGAGI come from the germline V gene. This CDR3 region has 16 residues.

The J gene is TRBJ2-7, the V gene TRBV2; 7 bases are shared with TRBD2. Germline assignment: CDR1 SNHLY and CDR2 FYNNEI. V shed 6 bases, J shed 5 bases, and the junction held 10 bases outside the gene matches. The CDR3 extends over 14 amino acids. CDR3 nucleotides: TGTGCCAGCAGCCGGACTAGTCCCCCACACGAGCAGTACTTC. Its translation is CASSRTSPPHEQYF.

The chain combines TRBV30 with TRBJ2-1; 7 bases line up with TRBD1. Unmatched junction bases numbered 5, after V lost 4 bases and J lost 2 bases. There are 14 residues in the CDR3. Germline V gene lookup returns CDR1 GTSNPN and CDR2 SVGIG (reference sequence). In DNA form, the CDR3 reads TGTGCCTGGAAGGGACAGACCACCTACAATGAGCAGTTCTTC. Residues: CAWKGQTTYNEQFF.

The chain uses TRBV4-1 and TRBJ2-7; a possible D gene is TRBD1 (6 bases). Per the germline V gene, CDR1 is MGHRA and CDR2 is YSYEKL. V was shortened by 1 base and J by 6 bases, with 10 bases between the two germline ends. CDR3 length: 13 residues. CDR3 residues: CASSQGQGLEQYF. The DNA for the CDR3 is TGCGCCAGCAGCCAAGGTCAGGGGCTCGAGCAGTACTTC.

V gene TRBV5-1 combines with J gene TRBJ2-3, with 7 bases that match TRBD1. V shed 1 base and J 2 bases; nucleotides not matched to a gene: 4. From germline, CDR1 is SGHRS and CDR2 YFSETQ. CDR3 length: 15 amino acids. The CDR3 DNA reads TGCGCCAGCAGCTTGAACGACAGGGACACAGATACGCAGTATTTT. This sequence encodes CASSLNDRDTDTQYF.

The V call is TRBV19, the J call TRBJ2-3; possibly TRBD2 for D (6 bases). This CDR3 spans 15 amino acids. CDR1 is LNHDA, CDR2 SQIVND, per germline (reference sequence). V was clipped by 10 bases and J by 0 bases, with 17 bases between them. The CDR3 nucleotides are TGTGCCACCCATAGTATCGGGACTAGCACAGATACGCAGTATTTT. Translating gives CATHSIGTSTDTQYF.

This clone was picked up one time. The chain carries TRBV10-3 and TRBJ2-4; tentatively, D is TRBD2 (5 bases). This CDR3 contains 15 residues. Deletions cut 4 bases from V and 7 bases from J, with 17 bases between. Germline values: CDR1 ENHRY, CDR2 SYGVKD. The CDR3 DNA is TGTGCCATCAGTGTAACAGTAAATCGAGGGAACATTCAGTACTTC. Translated: CAISVTVNRGNIQYF.

The chain recombines TRBV4-3 with TRBJ2-1; 13 bases match TRBD2. CDR3 size: 17 residues. The J segment lost 7 bases and the V segment lost 0 bases, leaving 6 bases of the junction unmatched. Germline-derived CDR1 and CDR2 are LGHNA and YSLEER. CDR3 DNA: TGCGCCAGCAGCCAAGAGACTAGCGGGGGGAATCGAAATGAGCAGTTCTTC. Translation: CASSQETSGGNRNEQFF.

To note about this clone: A clone one base away is much larger, so this may be a read error. This chain uses TRBV6-6 with TRBJ1-5, with TRBD1 as a possible D gene (6 bases). From germline, CDR1 is MNHNY and CDR2 SVGAGI (reference sequence). The CDR3 is 14 residues long. V was trimmed by 5 bases and J by 0 bases, leaving 8 bases between them. The CDR3, as DNA: TGTGCCAGCAGTCGGACAGATAGCAATCAGCCCCAGCATTTT. Amino acids: CASSRTDSNQPQHF.

J is TRBJ2-3 and V is TRBV2, with a tentative D call TRBD1 (6 bases). The CDR3 consists of 13 residues. V lost 9 bases and J lost 7, with 17 bases in between. CDR1 is SNHLY and CDR2 is FYNNEI in the germline V gene. The CDR3 nucleotides read TGTGCCAGACGGGACCAGGGGTTGAATACGCAGTATTTT. This gives the protein CARRDQGLNTQYF.

V and J are TRBV20-1 and TRBJ1-5; D uncertain. Germline V CDR1 and CDR2: DFQATT, SNEGSKA (reference sequence). The CDR3 loop spans 11 amino acids. Between the trimmed V and J ends, which lost 4 bases and 9 bases, there was a span of 10 bases. The CDR3 bases are TGCAGTGCTACCCGCGACATGCCCCAGCATTTT. Translated: CSATRDMPQHF.

This chain uses TRBV9 with TRBJ2-7; possible D gene TRBD2, 5 bases. V gave up 3 bases and J gave up 2 bases, with 12 bases separating them. This CDR3 has 14 residues. The germline gives CDR1 SGDLS, CDR2 YYNGEE. CDR3 sequence: CASSEEVVAYEQYF. The CDR3 DNA sequence: TGTGCCAGCAGCGAGGAGGTGGTGGCCTACGAGCAGTACTTC.

The chain recombines TRBV19 with TRBJ2-3; 9 positions agree with TRBD1. Germline V gene sequence: CDR1 LNHDA, CDR2 SQIVND (reference sequence). The CDR3 has 15 residues. The trim removed 6 bases at V and 4 bases at J, leaving 8 bases unmatched. The CDR3 loop is CASRRRQGVPDTQYF. DNA of the CDR3: TGTGCCAGTAGAAGACGACAGGGGGTCCCAGATACGCAGTATTTT.

V is TRBV10-3 and J is TRBJ2-7, with 12 bases aligning to TRBD2. The CDR3 has 14 residues. CDR1 and CDR2 from the germline V gene are ENHRY and SYGVKD. With 11 bases clipped from V and 5 bases from J, the junction kept 10 bases outside the gene matches. The CDR3 sequence is CASRSSGGADEQYF. CDR3 bases: TGTGCCTCCCGGTCTAGCGGGGGGGCGGACGAGCAGTACTTC.

The chain combines TRBV7-2 with TRBJ1-4; 11 nucleotides match TRBD1. With 7 bases clipped from V and 6 bases from J, the junction kept 7 bases outside the gene matches. The CDR3 contains 15 residues. Per germline, CDR1 SGHTA and CDR2 FQGNSA. The CDR3 DNA is TGTGCCAGCAAGGACAGGGGGCGCAGGGATGAAAAACTGTTTTTT. Its protein is CASKDRGRRDEKLFF.